This is a list of T cell receptor beta chains from one sample in a study of T cell clones after liver transplantation. Their specific antigens are unknown. Here immunoSEQ multiplex PCR was the method, and the copy in TCRdb shows in-frame clones only, minus some. Here the sample spans thousands of clones, over 40% being singletons. The sequencing sample was made of CD4+ T cells from cultured PBMCs. The receptors were sampled from a human patient who received a liver transplant. The graft donor may have contributed some T cells. The CDR3 runs from the conserved cysteine through the conserved F or W. The order of the fields is D gene, J gene, V gene, clone size, CDR3 protein, CDR3 DNA. D genes are given only for firm matches. Clone size is given for some rows only: seen once, a few or many times, or a class if the clone is expanded.

>NA|TRBJ1-2|TRBV18|once
CASSPGAGYGYTF
TGTGCCAGCTCACCAGGGGCGGGCTATGGCTACACCTTC
>NA|TRBJ2-2|TRBV5-1|NA
CASSLEGLGQGELFF
TGCGCCAGCAGCTTGGAGGGGTTGGGACAAGGGGAGCTGTTTTTT
>NA|TRBJ2-7|TRBV5-4|few
CASSPIPGGEQYF
TGTGCCAGCAGCCCGATCCCTGGAGGCGAGCAGTACTTC
>NA|TRBJ1-4|TRBV27|medium-sized
CASSPDFRAPLNEKLFF
TGTGCCAGCAGTCCAGATTTCCGGGCCCCACTCAATGAAAAACTGTTTTTT
>NA|TRBJ2-3|TRBV2|NA
CASSETDTQYF
TGTGCCAGCAGTGAAACAGATACGCAGTATTTT
>NA|TRBJ1-4|TRBV5-4|few
CASSLAKTNEKLFF
TGTGCCAGCAGCTTGGCCAAGACTAATGAAAAACTGTTTTTT
>TRBD1|TRBJ2-4|TRBV9|medium-sized
CASSAKDRAGAKNIQYF
TGTGCCAGCAGCGCTAAGGACAGGGCGGGGGCCAAAAACATTCAGTACTTC
>TRBD2|TRBJ2-1|TRBV27|NA
CASSLSSGGNEQFF
TGTGCCAGCAGTTTATCGAGCGGGGGGAATGAGCAGTTCTTC
>NA|TRBJ2-1|TRBV6-6|medium-sized
CASSVGSSYNEQFF
TGTGCCAGCAGCGTTGGGAGCTCCTACAATGAGCAGTTCTTC
>NA|TRBJ1-2|TRBV4-2|NA
CASSPTPGTMYGYTF
TGTGCCAGCAGCCCCACCCCGGGGACTATGTATGGCTACACCTTC
>NA|TRBJ2-7|TRBV19|few
CASSIGEMWYEQYF
TGTGCCAGTAGTATAGGGGAGATGTGGTACGAGCAGTACTTC
>NA|TRBJ2-3|TRBV15|NA
CATSSRRTRTQYF
TGTGCCACCAGCAGTCGGCGAACTCGAACGCAGTATTTT
>TRBD1|TRBJ1-1|TRBV10-3|few
CAISPDRDTEAFF
TGTGCCATCAGCCCGGACAGGGACACTGAAGCTTTCTTT
>NA|TRBJ2-3|TRBV18|few
CASSTTLTTDTQYF
TGTGCCAGCTCGACGACCCTCACCACAGATACGCAGTATTTT
>TRBD1|TRBJ1-4|TRBV18|few
CASSPGQGMEKLFF
TGTGCCAGCTCACCAGGACAGGGAATGGAAAAACTGTTTTTT
>NA|TRBJ2-3|TRBV6-1|NA
CASSESIGTGTDTQYF
TGTGCCAGCAGTGAGTCCATCGGGACGGGAACAGATACGCAGTATTTT
>TRBD2|TRBJ2-1|TRBV27|NA
CASSRLAGSDNEQFF
TGTGCCAGCAGTCGACTAGCGGGTTCTGACAATGAGCAGTTCTTC
>NA|TRBJ1-4|TRBV7-6|few
CASSSRRGPSYEKLFF
TGTGCCAGCAGCTCGCGGCGGGGCCCGAGCTATGAAAAACTGTTTTTT
>TRBD2|TRBJ2-7|TRBV9|medium-sized
CASSVSARGEIYEQYF
TGTGCCAGCAGCGTATCCGCCCGGGGGGAAATCTACGAGCAGTACTTC
>TRBD2|TRBJ2-3|TRBV7-2|few
CASSLLREPDTQYF
TGTGCCAGCAGCTTATTGCGGGAGCCAGATACGCAGTATTTT
>TRBD1|TRBJ1-3|TRBV28|NA
CASSPRQGAERSGNTIYF
TGTGCCAGCAGTCCTCGACAGGGGGCGGAGAGGTCTGGAAACACCATATATTTT
>NA|TRBJ1-1|TRBV6-5|NA
CASSHDRPGAEAFF
TGTGCCAGCAGTCATGACAGGCCGGGGGCTGAAGCTTTCTTT
>NA|TRBJ2-5|TRBV6-1|once
CASRPSLLQETQYF
TGTGCCAGCAGACCCTCTTTGCTCCAAGAGACCCAGTACTTC
>TRBD1|TRBJ1-1|TRBV28|NA
CASSSSGQGATEAFF
TGTGCCAGCAGTTCGTCGGGACAGGGGGCTACTGAAGCTTTCTTT
>TRBD2|TRBJ2-7|TRBV27|few
CASSLSGRYSYEQYF
TGTGCCAGCAGCCTCAGCGGGAGGTACTCCTACGAGCAGTACTTC
>TRBD1|TRBJ2-5|TRBV11-3|NA
CASSDYRDRETQYF
TGTGCCAGCAGCGACTACCGGGACAGAGAGACCCAGTACTTC
>TRBD2|TRBJ2-3|TRBV19|NA
CASSIEASGTSHGLDTQYF
TGTGCCAGTAGTATAGAGGCTAGCGGGACCTCCCACGGGCTGGATACGCAGTATTTT
>TRBD2|TRBJ2-3|TRBV5-1|medium-sized
CASSGGLAGGYIDTQYF
TGCGCCAGCAGCGGAGGTCTAGCGGGAGGGTACATAGATACGCAGTATTTT